This T cell receptor beta chain appears in the sequencing data of a study of shared clonotypes between healthy human individuals (dated by TCRdb to the early 2020s). With regard to the full study: The cohort included a few men and two women between 18 and 49 years of age. Leukapheresis yielded between about 0.9 and 9.5 billion PBMCs per donor. For each donor, CD4 naive and CD4 memory were each run on three plates, CD8 naive on two plates, and CD8 memory on one plate. To estimate repertoire size and how much clonotypes are shared between individuals, the study performed deep sequencing of blood TCR repertoires from five healthy adults. To increase sequencing depth and limit assay-specific biases, TCR repertoire library preparation and sequencing were carried out by different laboratories using diverse techniques.

The donors were healthy, HIV-negative adults who had no recently reported acute infections or vaccinations. Only Caucasian adults living in Nashville, Tennessee, USA were represented among the donors. CD4+ T cells were enriched by magnetic negative selection; naive cells were then positively selected on CD45RA, and the negative fraction formed the memory subset. Blood was obtained by leukapheresis, after which PBMCs were separated by Ficoll-Histopaque density gradient centrifugation and cryopreserved in liquid nitrogen vapor phase. Purity and quantity of every magnetically sorted T cell population were checked by analytical flow cytometry. From each sorted fraction, genomic DNA was isolated and quantified by UV absorbance on a Nanodrop 2000c. Using the deep immunoSEQ assay, TCR CDR3 regions were amplified from genomic DNA by multiplex PCR. Extracted genomic DNA from each cell subset was distributed evenly across all wells of several immunoSEQ 96-well plates, and each plate was treated as a replicate. For sorted subsets, roughly 200 ng of genomic DNA, equivalent to some 30,000 T cell genomes, went into each replicate PCR. Purified libraries were measured with a Qubit 3.0 fluorometer, size-checked on a Bioanalyzer 2100, and measured again with the KAPA Library Quantification kit. A separate single-read 150-cycle Illumina NextSeq 550 flow cell was used to sequence each immunoSEQ 96-well plate. The original pipeline was this. Because the immunoSEQ output included only junctional sequences and no quality scores, the filtering could not be the same as the filtering used for full-length reads. Sequences were annotated with PyIR, a Python wrapper for IgBLAST v1.9, and V/J genes and CDR3 were assigned using IMGT germline references. Reads were filtered out if the reads had weak V/J assignments (E-value above 1e-6), no CDR3, stop codons, out-of-frame junctions, or ambiguous translated residues. A V3J clonotype was defined by an identical inferred V gene, J gene, and CDR3 amino acid sequence. Percentage overlap between repertoires was computed as shared unique clonotypes divided by the size of the smaller repertoire. Three approaches were used to assess repertoire richness: RTK rarefaction, the Chao1 estimator, and Recon v2.1 estimates of unobserved clonotypes. Generation probabilities were computed with OLGA for all TCRbeta clonotypes obtained by the gDNA method from a handful of donors. TCRdb took over this immuneACCESS table, retaining in-frame rearrangements with V and J assigned. Such tables are incomplete; in checked studies, under half of the missing clones stem from an unresolved V gene, and the remainder is unexplained. V, J and clone size are taken as reported in that table, and D and trimming were inferred from the DNA itself. The table for this sample lists around 200,000 clones; 60% to 75% of them were counted only once. The ten largest clones take up about 10% of the sample.

On this clone: Its antigen remains undetermined. No base-level quality is on record; no much larger clone is a single base apart.

What the research found in general, with its limitations: Larger estimated clonotype richness was generally found for naive subsets than for memory subsets. Sampling was limited to blood, and TCR repertoires in tissue likely differ from TCR repertoires in blood. Higher generation probabilities were observed for clonotypes shared by all four sorted-subset donors than for non-shared clonotypes. Based on pairwise subsampling, the degree of clonotype sharing among donors was expected to be affected by sequencing depth. Because the study included a small number of donors, the genetic and exposure-history diversity represented was limited. Incomplete sequencing was indicated by rarefaction of sorted-subset datasets, despite the large sequencing depth. Around 5% of naive CD4, roughly 3.5% of naive CD8, approximately 2% of memory CD4, and 0.4% of memory CD8 clonotypes were shared across several donors.

V has 2 bases trimmed and J has 4 bases trimmed; junction bases matching no gene number 7. From the cysteine through the phenylalanine, the CDR3 covers 15 amino acids. CDR3 DNA only is kept here, 45 bases in frame from base 1. CDR1 and CDR2, per the germline V gene, are SGHRS and YFSETQ. The clonotype was recovered from a man aged 25 to 40 in good health. Recombination joined TRBV5-1 with TRBJ2-7, with 9 bases aligning to TRBD1. Sequences were obtained from memory CD4+ T cells sorted from blood. The cell subset or site label, as the study defines it: CD45RA-negative fraction. The nucleotide sequence reads as follows: TGCGCCAGCAGCTTTGAACCGGGACAGGGATACGAGCAGTACTTC. Its protein product is CASSFEPGQGYEQYF.